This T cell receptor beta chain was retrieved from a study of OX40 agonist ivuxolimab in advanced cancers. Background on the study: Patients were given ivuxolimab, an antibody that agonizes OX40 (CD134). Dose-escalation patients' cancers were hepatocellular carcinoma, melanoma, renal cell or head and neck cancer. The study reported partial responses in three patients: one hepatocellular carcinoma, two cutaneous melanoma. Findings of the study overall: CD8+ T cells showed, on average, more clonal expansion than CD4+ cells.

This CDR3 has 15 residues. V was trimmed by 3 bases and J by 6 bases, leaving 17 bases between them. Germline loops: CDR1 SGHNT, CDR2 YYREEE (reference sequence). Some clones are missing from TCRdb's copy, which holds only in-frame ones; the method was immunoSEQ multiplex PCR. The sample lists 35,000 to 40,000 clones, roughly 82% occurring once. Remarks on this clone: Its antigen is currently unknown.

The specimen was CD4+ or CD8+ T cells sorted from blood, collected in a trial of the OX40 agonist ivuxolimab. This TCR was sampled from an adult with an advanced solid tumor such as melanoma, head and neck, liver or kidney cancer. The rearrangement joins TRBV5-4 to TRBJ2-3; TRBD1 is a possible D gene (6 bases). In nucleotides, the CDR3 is TGTGCCAGCAGCTATACCAGGGGTGCCAAGGATACGCAGTATTTT. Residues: CASSYTRGAKDTQYF.